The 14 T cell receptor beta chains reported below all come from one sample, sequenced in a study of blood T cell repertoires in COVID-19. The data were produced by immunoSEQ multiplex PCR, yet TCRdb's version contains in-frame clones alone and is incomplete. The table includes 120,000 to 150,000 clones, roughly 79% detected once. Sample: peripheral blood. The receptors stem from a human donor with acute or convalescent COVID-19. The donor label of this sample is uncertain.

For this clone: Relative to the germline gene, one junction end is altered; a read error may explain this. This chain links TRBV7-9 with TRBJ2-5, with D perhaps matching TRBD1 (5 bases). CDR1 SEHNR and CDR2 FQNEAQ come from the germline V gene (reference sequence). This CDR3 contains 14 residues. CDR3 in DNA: TGTGCCAGCAGTTTAGGGGCCCGTGAAGAGACCCAGTACTTC. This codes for CASSLGAREETQYF.

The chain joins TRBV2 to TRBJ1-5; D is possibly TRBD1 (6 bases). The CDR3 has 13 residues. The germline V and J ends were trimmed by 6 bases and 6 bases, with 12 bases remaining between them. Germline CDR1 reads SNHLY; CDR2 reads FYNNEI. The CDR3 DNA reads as TGTGCCAGCAGGGGAGGGGGGTTTCAGCCCCAGCATTTT. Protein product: CASRGGGFQPQHF.

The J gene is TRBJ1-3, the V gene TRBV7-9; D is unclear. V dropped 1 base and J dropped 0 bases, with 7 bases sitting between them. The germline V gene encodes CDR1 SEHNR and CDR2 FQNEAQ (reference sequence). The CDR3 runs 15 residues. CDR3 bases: TGTGCCAGCAGCTTAGACGGGTTCTCTGGAAACACCATATATTTT. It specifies CASSLDGFSGNTIYF.

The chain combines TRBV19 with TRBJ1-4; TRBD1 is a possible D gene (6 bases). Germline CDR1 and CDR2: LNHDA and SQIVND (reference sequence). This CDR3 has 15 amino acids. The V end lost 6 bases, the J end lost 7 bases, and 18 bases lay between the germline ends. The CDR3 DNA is TGTGCCAGTAGGGTGACAGGAGCGGGGGGTGAAAAACTGTTTTTT. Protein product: CASRVTGAGGEKLFF. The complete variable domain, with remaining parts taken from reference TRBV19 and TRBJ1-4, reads DGGITQSPKYLFRKEGQNVTLSCEQNLNHDAMYWYRQDPGQGLRLIYYSQIVNDFQKGDIAEGYSVSREKKESFPLTVTSAQKNPTAFYLCASRVTGAGGEKLFFGSGTQLSVL.

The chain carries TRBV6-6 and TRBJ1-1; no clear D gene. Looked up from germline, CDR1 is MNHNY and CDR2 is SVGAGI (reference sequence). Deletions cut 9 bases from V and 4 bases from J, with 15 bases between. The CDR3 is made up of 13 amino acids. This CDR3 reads CARLYGDGTEAFF. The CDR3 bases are TGTGCCAGGTTGTACGGGGATGGCACTGAAGCTTTCTTT.

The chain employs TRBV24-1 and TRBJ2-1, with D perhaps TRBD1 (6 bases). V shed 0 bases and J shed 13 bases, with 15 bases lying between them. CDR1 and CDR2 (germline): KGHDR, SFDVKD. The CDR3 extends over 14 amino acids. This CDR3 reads CATSDLFTGMPQFF. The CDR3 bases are TGTGCCACCAGTGATTTGTTTACAGGGATGCCCCAGTTCTTC.

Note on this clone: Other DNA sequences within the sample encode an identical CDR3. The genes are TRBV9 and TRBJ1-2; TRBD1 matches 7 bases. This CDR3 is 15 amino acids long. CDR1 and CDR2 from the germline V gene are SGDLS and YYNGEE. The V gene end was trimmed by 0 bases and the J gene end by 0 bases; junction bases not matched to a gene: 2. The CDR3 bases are TGTGCCAGCAGCGTAGGAGGGACAGCTAACTATGGCTACACCTTC. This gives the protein CASSVGGTANYGYTF.

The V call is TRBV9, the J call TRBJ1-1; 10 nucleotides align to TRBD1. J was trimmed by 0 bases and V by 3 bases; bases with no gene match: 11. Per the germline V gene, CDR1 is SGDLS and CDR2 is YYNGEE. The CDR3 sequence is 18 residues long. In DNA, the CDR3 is TGTGCCAGCAGCGAGCCGGGACAGGGGCCCCTGATGAACACTGAAGCTTTCTTT. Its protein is CASSEPGQGPLMNTEAFF.

This chain's CDR3 is CATSELKGGGSNTGELFF. The CDR3 coding sequence is TGTGCCACCAGCGAACTAAAGGGCGGGGGTTCGAACACCGGGGAGCTGTTTTTT. The chain has TRBV24-1 and TRBJ2-2; TRBD2 matches 7 bases. Germline CDR1 KGHDR, CDR2 SFDVKD. V lost 7 bases and J lost 0; bases outside the gene matches: 13. CDR3 size: 18 residues.

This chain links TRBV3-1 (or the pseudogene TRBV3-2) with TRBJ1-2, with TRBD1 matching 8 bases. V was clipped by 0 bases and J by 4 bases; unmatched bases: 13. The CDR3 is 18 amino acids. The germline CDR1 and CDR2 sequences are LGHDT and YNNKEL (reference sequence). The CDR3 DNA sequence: TGTGCCAGCAGCCAAGAGGGGGCCTCGAGGGACAGGTCCTATGGCTACACCTTC. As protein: CASSQEGASRDRSYGYTF.

CDR3 nucleotides: TGTGCCAGCAGCTTAGTCCAGGGGGCTAACTATGGCTACACCTTC. Translating gives CASSLVQGANYGYTF. J is TRBJ1-2 and V is TRBV7-9; 7 bases are shared with TRBD1. Germline assignment: CDR1 SEHNR and CDR2 FQNEAQ (reference sequence). The CDR3 is 15 amino acids. Losses at the gene ends were 1 base for V and 0 bases for J; bases not matched to a gene: 2.

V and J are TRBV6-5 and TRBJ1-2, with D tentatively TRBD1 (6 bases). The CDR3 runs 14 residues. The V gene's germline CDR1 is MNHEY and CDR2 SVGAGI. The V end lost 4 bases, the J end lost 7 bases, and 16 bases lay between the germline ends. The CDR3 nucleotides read TGTGCCAGCAGTTTTGATGGGAGGGGGGGTGGCTACACCTTC. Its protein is CASSFDGRGGGYTF.

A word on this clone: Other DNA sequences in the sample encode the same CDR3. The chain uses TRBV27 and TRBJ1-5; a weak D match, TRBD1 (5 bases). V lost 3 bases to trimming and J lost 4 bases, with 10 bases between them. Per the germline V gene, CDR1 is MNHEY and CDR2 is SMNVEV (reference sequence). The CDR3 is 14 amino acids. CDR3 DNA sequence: TGTGCCAGCAGTTTTCAGGGTTCGAATCAGCCCCAGCATTTT. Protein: CASSFQGSNQPQHF.

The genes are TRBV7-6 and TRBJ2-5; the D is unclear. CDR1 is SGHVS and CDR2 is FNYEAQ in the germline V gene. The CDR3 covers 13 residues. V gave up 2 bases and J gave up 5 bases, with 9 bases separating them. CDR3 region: CASSLTTRETQYF. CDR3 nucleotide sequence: TGTGCCAGCAGCTTAACAACGCGGGAGACCCAGTACTTC.